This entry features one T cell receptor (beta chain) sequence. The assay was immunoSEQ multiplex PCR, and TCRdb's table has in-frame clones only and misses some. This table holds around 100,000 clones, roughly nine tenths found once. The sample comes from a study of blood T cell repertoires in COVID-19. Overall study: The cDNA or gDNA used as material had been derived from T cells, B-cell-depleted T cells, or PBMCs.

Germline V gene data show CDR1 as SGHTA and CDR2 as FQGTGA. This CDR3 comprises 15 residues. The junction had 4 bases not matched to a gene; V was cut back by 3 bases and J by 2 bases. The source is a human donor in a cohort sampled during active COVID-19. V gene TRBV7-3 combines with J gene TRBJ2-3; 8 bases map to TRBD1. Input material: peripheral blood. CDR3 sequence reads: CASSFGQGYTDTQYF. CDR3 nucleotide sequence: TGTGCCAGCAGCTTCGGACAGGGATACACAGATACGCAGTATTTT.